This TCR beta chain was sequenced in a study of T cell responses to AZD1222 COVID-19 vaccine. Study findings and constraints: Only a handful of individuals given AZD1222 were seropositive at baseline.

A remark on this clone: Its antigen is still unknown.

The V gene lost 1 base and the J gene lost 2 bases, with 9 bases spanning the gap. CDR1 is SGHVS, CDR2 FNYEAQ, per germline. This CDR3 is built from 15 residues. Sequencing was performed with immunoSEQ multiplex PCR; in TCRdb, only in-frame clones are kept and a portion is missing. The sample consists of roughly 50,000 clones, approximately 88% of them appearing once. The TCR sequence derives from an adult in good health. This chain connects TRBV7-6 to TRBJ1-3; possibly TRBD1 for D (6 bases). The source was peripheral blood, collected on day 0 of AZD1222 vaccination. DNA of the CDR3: TGTGCCAGCAGCTTAGGGTCAGGGGCTGGAAACACCATATATTTT. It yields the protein CASSLGSGAGNTIYF. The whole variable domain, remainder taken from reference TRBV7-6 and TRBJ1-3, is GAGVSQSPRYKVTKRGQDVALRCDPISGHVSLYWYRQALGQGPEFLTYFNYEAQQDKSGLPNDRFSAERPEGSISTLTIQRTEQRDSAMYRCASSLGSGAGNTIYFGEGSWLTVV.